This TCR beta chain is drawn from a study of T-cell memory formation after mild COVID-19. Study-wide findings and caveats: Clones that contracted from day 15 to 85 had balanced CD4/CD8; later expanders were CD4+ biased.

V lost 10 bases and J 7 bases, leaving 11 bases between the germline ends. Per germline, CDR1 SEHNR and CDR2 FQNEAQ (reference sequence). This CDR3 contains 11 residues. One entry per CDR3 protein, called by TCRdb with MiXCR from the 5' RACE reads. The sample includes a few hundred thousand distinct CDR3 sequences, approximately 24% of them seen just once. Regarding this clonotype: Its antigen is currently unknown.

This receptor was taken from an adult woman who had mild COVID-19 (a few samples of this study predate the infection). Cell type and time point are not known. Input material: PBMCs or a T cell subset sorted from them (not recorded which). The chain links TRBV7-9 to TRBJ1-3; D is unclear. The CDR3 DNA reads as TGTGCCACCCACGTTCGGAACACCATATATTTT. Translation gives CATHVRNTIYF.